Following are 29 T cell receptor beta chains from one sample sequenced in a study of blood T cell repertoires in COVID-19. Measured with immunoSEQ multiplex PCR; TCRdb has only the in-frame clones, and not every one. The table records about 220,000 clones, 70% to 90% of them present only once. Input material: PBMCs or T cells enriched from blood (not recorded which). Receptors were obtained from a woman aged 50 to 60 with acute COVID-19.

This rearrangement joins TRBV15 to TRBJ2-1, with 8 bases that match TRBD2. The CDR3 contains 15 residues. Trimming at V came to 5 bases and at J to 7 bases, leaving 10 bases not matched to a gene. From germline, CDR1 is LNHNV and CDR2 YYDKDF (reference sequence). CDR3 in DNA: TGTGCCACCAGCCCCCGGAGGGCGGGAGGAAATGAGCAGTTCTTC. Translation: CATSPRRAGGNEQFF.

The chain uses TRBV27 and TRBJ2-7; perhaps TRBD2 as D (6 bases). Per the germline V gene, CDR1 is MNHEY and CDR2 is SMNVEV (reference sequence). Between the trimmed V and J ends, which lost 2 bases and 0 bases, there was a span of 8 bases. The CDR3 covers 14 residues. CDR3 in amino acids: CASSLVGGSYEQYF. The CDR3 nucleotides read TGTGCCAGCAGTTTAGTGGGAGGCTCCTACGAGCAGTACTTC.

The CDR3 protein is CASSVDGISYNEQFF. DNA of the CDR3: TGTGCCAGCAGCGTAGACGGGATCTCCTACAATGAGCAGTTCTTC. The chain recombines TRBV9 with TRBJ2-1; possibly TRBD2 for D (5 bases). Per germline, CDR1 SGDLS and CDR2 YYNGEE. Trimming pared 0 bases from V and 0 bases from J, leaving 7 bases between. This CDR3 contains 15 residues.

The genes are TRBV7-2 and TRBJ2-3; 13 bases match TRBD2. Germline CDR1 reads SGHTA; CDR2 reads FQGNSA. J gave up 4 bases and V 1 base, and 11 bases lay outside the gene matches. This CDR3 has 19 residues. The chain's CDR3 is CASSLGPQRTSGSADTQYF. The CDR3 DNA sequence: TGTGCCAGCAGCTTAGGACCTCAGAGGACTAGCGGGAGCGCAGATACGCAGTATTTT.

This chain links TRBV10-3 with TRBJ2-1; 7 nucleotides agree with TRBD2. Germline lookup yields CDR1 ENHRY and CDR2 SYGVKD. The CDR3 extends over 14 amino acids. Trimming cost V 10 bases and J 6 bases; bases outside gene matches: 12. The CDR3 DNA follows: TGTGCCACCGAGACCGGGACTACCCCCAATGAGCAGTTCTTC. This encodes CATETGTTPNEQFF.

As regards this clone: A junction end diverges from the germline sequence, so it may reflect a read error. V is TRBV7-7 and J is TRBJ2-5; tentatively, D is TRBD2 (5 bases). CDR1 SSHAT and CDR2 FNYEAQ come from the germline V gene (reference sequence). This CDR3 is built from 17 residues. CDR3 residues: CASSPLGPADLLRDQYF. The CDR3 DNA sequence: TGTGCTAGCAGCCCCTTGGGCCCAGCGGATCTTTTGCGAGACCAGTACTTC.

The chain combines TRBV12-3 or TRBV12-4 with TRBJ1-5; 8 bases match TRBD1. The CDR3 loop spans 13 amino acids. V shed 8 bases and J 9 bases; nucleotides not matched to a gene: 9. The CDR3 DNA sequence: TGTGCCAGCGCAGGGCAGGGGGCTGCGCCCCAGCATTTT. It translates to CASAGQGAAPQHF.

The J gene is TRBJ2-3, the V gene TRBV30, with a possible D match to TRBD1 (5 bases). Trimming shortened V by 5 bases and J by 4 bases, and 13 bases separated the two germline ends. The CDR3 runs 13 residues. Germline-derived CDR1 and CDR2 are GTSNPN and SVGIG (reference sequence). CDR3 region: CAWGKGWADTQYF. CDR3 DNA sequence: TGTGCCTGGGGGAAGGGGTGGGCAGATACGCAGTATTTT.

This chain joins TRBV12-3 or TRBV12-4 and TRBJ1-5; 8 bases match TRBD1. Germline trimming cut 7 bases from V and 5 bases from J; bases unmatched to any gene: 4. The CDR3 spans 13 residues. The CDR3 spells CASTATGDQPQHF. For the CDR3, the DNA is TGTGCCAGCACCGCGACAGGGGATCAGCCCCAGCATTTT.

This chain connects TRBV18 to TRBJ2-2, with 10 bases that match TRBD2. CDR1 is KGHSH, CDR2 LQKENI, per germline. The CDR3 consists of 18 residues. V was pared by 3 bases and J by 0 bases, with 7 bases of the junction left unmatched. As DNA, the CDR3 is TGTGCCAGCTCACCCCGGACTAGCGGAGATGCGAACACCGGGGAGCTGTTTTTT. It translates to CASSPRTSGDANTGELFF.

The V and J genes are TRBV7-9 and TRBJ2-3; a weak D match, TRBD2 (5 bases). The CDR3 consists of 13 residues. In germline, CDR1 is SEHNR, CDR2 FQNEAQ (reference sequence). The V end lost 1 base, the J end lost 11 bases, and 13 bases lay between the germline ends. The CDR3 DNA reads as TGTGCCAGCAGCTTAGGTTCGGGCCGGGGGCAGTATTTT. It yields the protein CASSLGSGRGQYF.

This chain connects TRBV29-1 to TRBJ2-1, with D perhaps TRBD2 (5 bases). This CDR3 is built from 16 residues. V was cut by 1 base and J by 0 bases, with 13 bases left in between. Germline V gene data show CDR1 as SQVTM and CDR2 as ANQGSEA. The CDR3 DNA sequence: TGCAGCGTTGAAGGGACTCCTGACCGCTCCTACAATGAGCAGTTCTTC. This encodes CSVEGTPDRSYNEQFF.

This clone was observed a few times. The V and J genes are TRBV28 and TRBJ2-7; 8 nucleotides agree with TRBD1. Germline CDR1 is MDHEN and CDR2 is SYDVKM. V dropped 5 bases and J dropped 0; count of bases not matched to a gene: 9. There are 16 residues in the CDR3. The CDR3, as DNA: TGTGCCAGCAGTGCTAGGACAGGGCTAGACTCCTACGAGCAGTACTTC. Translation: CASSARTGLDSYEQYF.

The J gene is TRBJ1-1, the V gene TRBV6-1; 7 bases are a match to TRBD1. This CDR3 comprises 17 residues. With 0 bases clipped from V and 1 base from J, the junction kept 8 bases outside the gene matches. Germline CDR1 is MNHNS and CDR2 is SASEGT. The CDR3 sequence is CASSEALRGMGNTEAFF. In DNA form, the CDR3 reads TGTGCCAGCAGTGAAGCCCTCAGGGGGATGGGGAACACTGAAGCTTTCTTT.

The chain employs TRBV12-3 or TRBV12-4 and TRBJ1-5; D unresolved. This CDR3 region has 11 residues. V lost 6 bases and J 9 bases, leaving 9 bases between the germline ends. For the CDR3, the DNA is TGTGCCAGCAGCTCCCTAGGGCCCCAGCATTTT. Translating gives CASSSLGPQHF.

The chain has TRBV6-6 and TRBJ2-3; perhaps TRBD2 as D (5 bases). Trimming shortened V by 6 bases and J by 3 bases, and 13 bases separated the two germline ends. Germline loops: CDR1 MNHNY, CDR2 SVGAGI (reference sequence). The CDR3 sequence is 14 residues long. The CDR3 DNA follows: TGTGCCAGCAGCTCACACCGGGGTACAGATACGCAGTATTTT. This encodes CASSSHRGTDTQYF.

The chain carries TRBV2 and TRBJ1-2; a possible D gene is TRBD1 (5 bases). This CDR3 is built from 12 residues. Germline lookup yields CDR1 SNHLY and CDR2 FYNNEI. The V and J ends lost 6 bases and 2 bases respectively, with 7 bases between them. CDR3 protein: CASRGPNYGYTF. CDR3 DNA: TGTGCCAGCAGGGGGCCGAACTATGGCTACACCTTC.

J is TRBJ2-6 and V is TRBV4-2; weak D call: TRBD1 (6 bases). The CDR3 is 19 amino acids. V lost 0 bases to trimming and J lost 0 bases, with 15 bases between them. Germline V gives CDR1 LGHNA, CDR2 YNFKEQ. As DNA, the CDR3 is TGTGCCAGCAGCCAAGATGTCCGACAGGAAGACTCTGGGGCCAACGTCCTGACTTTC. It yields the protein CASSQDVRQEDSGANVLTF.

The chain is built from TRBV2 and TRBJ2-1, with 9 positions matching TRBD2. J gave up 0 bases and V 1 base, and 4 bases lay outside the gene matches. This CDR3 is built from 17 residues. Germline CDR1 and CDR2: SNHLY and FYNNEI. The DNA for the CDR3 is TGTGCCAGCAGTGAAGGGATTAGCGGGAGCTCCTACAATGAGCAGTTCTTC. Amino acids: CASSEGISGSSYNEQFF.

This clone was picked up one time. The rearrangement uses TRBV5-1 and TRBJ2-7; perhaps TRBD2 as D (5 bases). Trimming cost V 3 bases and J 3 bases, with 16 bases left between them. CDR3 length: 15 residues. Germline V gives CDR1 SGHRS, CDR2 YFSETQ. CDR3 nucleotide sequence: TGCGCCAGCAGCTGGGGAGAGGGTCGAATCTACGAGCAGTACTTC. It is translated as CASSWGEGRIYEQYF. The whole variable domain, remainder taken from reference TRBV5-1 and TRBJ2-7, is KAGVTQTPRYLIKTRGQQVTLSCSPISGHRSVSWYQQTPGQGLQFLFEYFSETQRNKGNFPGRFSGRQFSNSRSEMNVSTLELGDSALYLCASSWGEGRIYEQYFGPGTRLTVT.

The V gene is TRBV28, the J gene TRBJ1-2; D may be TRBD1 (5 bases). CDR1 and CDR2 from the germline V gene are MDHEN and SYDVKM. The V end lost 5 bases, the J end lost 0 bases, and 10 bases lay between the germline ends. The CDR3 has 14 amino acids. CDR3 sequence (DNA): TGTGCCAGCAGTCCGGGGACTTCTAACTATGGCTACACCTTC. This sequence encodes CASSPGTSNYGYTF.

The chain carries TRBV11-2 and TRBJ2-7, with TRBD2 matching 8 bases. Germline V CDR1 and CDR2: SGHAT, FQNNGV. The CDR3 covers 18 residues. The V and J ends lost 1 base and 2 bases, in that order; junction bases with no gene match: 13. This CDR3 is CASSLGALGAGVTYEQYF. CDR3 in DNA: TGTGCCAGCAGCTTAGGAGCACTGGGAGCGGGAGTCACCTACGAGCAGTACTTC. Looking up the rest from reference TRBV11-2 and TRBJ2-7 gives the full variable domain: EAGVAQSPRYKIIEKRQSVAFWCNPISGHATLYWYQQILGQGPKLLIQFQNNGVVDDSQLPKDRFSAERLKGVDSTLKIQPAKLEDSAVYLCASSLGALGAGVTYEQYFGPGTRLTVT.

This clone has a single count. The gene calls are TRBV27 and TRBJ1-6; D not resolved. The CDR3 loop spans 14 amino acids. V gave up 3 bases and J gave up 10 bases, with 13 bases separating them. Germline CDR1 reads MNHEY; CDR2 reads SMNVEV (reference sequence). The CDR3 region is CASSFGGIGSPLHF. As DNA, the CDR3 is TGTGCCAGCAGTTTCGGAGGGATTGGGTCACCCCTCCACTTT.

The chain joins TRBV19 to TRBJ1-2; no firm D call. Germline loops: CDR1 LNHDA, CDR2 SQIVND (reference sequence). The CDR3 consists of 13 residues. The V end lost 10 bases, the J end lost 3 bases, and 15 bases lay between the germline ends. The DNA for the CDR3 is TGTGCCACCTCGGTAGATCGGGACTATGGCTACACCTTC. This encodes CATSVDRDYGYTF.

The V call is TRBV2, the J call TRBJ2-7, with 10 bases aligning to TRBD2. The CDR3 is made up of 14 amino acids. From germline, CDR1 is SNHLY and CDR2 FYNNEI. Trimming at V came to 7 bases and at J to 2 bases, leaving 5 bases not matched to a gene. The CDR3 protein is CASTGLADAYEQYF. CDR3 DNA sequence: TGTGCCAGCACCGGACTAGCGGACGCCTACGAGCAGTACTTC. The variable domain in full, completed from reference TRBV2 and TRBJ2-7, reads EPEVTQTPSHQVTQMGQEVILRCVPISNHLYFYWYRQILGQKVEFLVSFYNNEISEKSEIFDDQFSVERPDGSNFTLKIRSTKLEDSAMYFCASTGLADAYEQYFGPGTRLTVT.

The chain couples TRBV4-1 to TRBJ1-4; maybe TRBD1 (6 bases). Germline V gene data show CDR1 as MGHRA and CDR2 as YSYEKL. CDR3 size: 13 residues. The V gene lost 10 bases and the J gene lost 4 bases, with 13 bases spanning the gap. The CDR3 sequence is CATRGGNNEKLFF. The CDR3 bases are TGCGCCACCAGAGGGGGAAATAATGAAAAACTGTTTTTT.

V gene TRBV6-6 combines with J gene TRBJ2-5; 7 nucleotides match TRBD2. Trimming cost V 4 bases and J 2 bases; bases outside gene matches: 4. This CDR3 is 14 amino acids long. CDR1 and CDR2 (germline): MNHNY, SVGAGI (reference sequence). This CDR3 is CASSFQLAQETQYF. For the CDR3, the DNA is TGTGCCAGCAGTTTTCAACTAGCGCAAGAGACCCAGTACTTC.

The CDR3, as DNA: TGCGCCAGCAGCTTGGTGGGGGCCGGGGAGACCCAGTACTTC. Translated, it gives CASSLVGAGETQYF. The rearrangement uses TRBV5-1 and TRBJ2-5, with TRBD1 as a possible D gene (6 bases). Trimming left V 0 bases short and J 5 bases short, with 11 bases between. This CDR3 is 14 amino acids long. CDR1 and CDR2 (germline): SGHRS, YFSETQ.

The chain carries TRBV30 and TRBJ2-7, with 7 positions matching TRBD2. The CDR3 contains 14 residues. In germline, CDR1 is GTSNPN, CDR2 SVGIG (reference sequence). The trim removed 7 bases at V and 4 bases at J, leaving 13 bases unmatched. The CDR3 DNA reads TGTGCCTTGGGCCCGGGGGGATTTTATTACGAGCAGTACTTC. Residues: CALGPGGFYYEQYF.